A single sample is the source of the 20 T cell receptor beta chains below, sequenced in a study of OX40 agonist ivuxolimab in advanced cancers. Library preparation employed the immunoSEQ multiplex PCR assay. Sourced from immuneACCESS, this table was stored by TCRdb with only in-frame sequences that have V and J called. A share of the clones is absent; for the studies checked, an unresolved V gene accounts for under half, and the remainder has no known explanation. Across this sample there are roughly 100,000 clones, with over 80% seen only once. 7% to 8.5% of the sample goes to the ten largest clones. Sequenced material: CD4+ or CD8+ T cells sorted from blood, taken in a trial of the OX40 agonist ivuxolimab. These receptors all come from an adult with an advanced solid tumor such as melanoma, head and neck, liver or kidney cancer.

In its sample, this clone was seen once. This chain links TRBV4-1 with TRBJ1-4, with 9 bases aligning to TRBD1. V lost 1 base to trimming and J lost 7 bases; unmatched junction nucleotides: 16. This CDR3 region has 19 residues. The germline V gene encodes CDR1 MGHRA and CDR2 YSYEKL. The chain's CDR3 is CASSQGSGQGIISSEKLFF. The CDR3 DNA reads TGCGCCAGCAGCCAAGGATCAGGACAGGGGATCATTAGTAGTGAAAAACTGTTTTTT.

The CDR3 sequence: CASSLSPGEQYF. The CDR3 bases are TGTGCCAGCAGCTTATCTCCGGGAGAGCAGTACTTC. This rearrangement joins TRBV7-6 to TRBJ2-5, with TRBD2 as a possible D gene (6 bases). Trimming removed 2 bases at V and 11 bases at J, with 12 bases between. Per the germline V gene, CDR1 is SGHVS and CDR2 is FNYEAQ. The CDR3 covers 12 residues.

The rearrangement links TRBV5-1 to TRBJ2-4; D is possibly TRBD1 (6 bases). V lost 3 bases, J lost 0 bases, and 13 bases lay in between. CDR3 length: 16 amino acids. Germline loops: CDR1 SGHRS, CDR2 YFSETQ. CDR3 sequence reads: CASSSTGALAKNIQYF. Here the CDR3 DNA reads TGCGCCAGCAGCTCGACAGGCGCCCTAGCCAAAAACATTCAGTACTTC. Full variable domain (outside the CDR3, taken from reference TRBV5-1 and TRBJ2-4): KAGVTQTPRYLIKTRGQQVTLSCSPISGHRSVSWYQQTPGQGLQFLFEYFSETQRNKGNFPGRFSGRQFSNSRSEMNVSTLELGDSALYLCASSSTGALAKNIQYFGAGTRLSVL.

The V call is TRBV27, the J call TRBJ2-7; no clear D gene. Germline V gene lookup returns CDR1 MNHEY and CDR2 SMNVEV (reference sequence). This CDR3 comprises 16 residues. Trimming stripped 0 bases from V and 2 bases from J, with 14 bases between. In DNA, the CDR3 is TGTGCCAGCAGTTTATCGATGCGACACCTAGCCTACGAGCAGTACTTC. It translates to CASSLSMRHLAYEQYF.

J is TRBJ2-2 and V is TRBV4-1, with 8 bases that match TRBD1. The CDR3 is 17 residues long. Germline loops: CDR1 MGHRA, CDR2 YSYEKL. After removal of 4 bases from V and 3 bases from J, the junction contained 10 bases not matched to a gene. The CDR3 DNA is TGCGCCAGCAGCCTCCCAATATCGGGACAGGACACCGGGGAGCTGTTTTTT. It translates to CASSLPISGQDTGELFF.

The gene calls are TRBV27 and TRBJ1-1; possibly TRBD1 for D (5 bases). Trimming stripped 2 bases from V and 6 bases from J, with 10 bases between. This CDR3 is built from 13 residues. Germline V gene data show CDR1 as MNHEY and CDR2 as SMNVEV (reference sequence). CDR3 sequence (DNA): TGTGCCAGCAGTTTAACAAGGGGCCCTGAAGCTTTCTTT. Encoded protein: CASSLTRGPEAFF.

The chain has TRBV5-1 and TRBJ2-2; D remains ambiguous. V lost 4 bases and J 6 bases, leaving 10 bases between the germline ends. The length of the CDR3 is 13 residues. Germline CDR1 reads SGHRS; CDR2 reads YFSETQ. CDR3 DNA sequence: TGCGCCAGCAGCGGCCCTACCGCCGGGGAGCTGTTTTTT. It is translated as CASSGPTAGELFF. Filled out from reference TRBV5-1 and TRBJ2-2, the complete variable domain reads KAGVTQTPRYLIKTRGQQVTLSCSPISGHRSVSWYQQTPGQGLQFLFEYFSETQRNKGNFPGRFSGRQFSNSRSEMNVSTLELGDSALYLCASSGPTAGELFFGEGSRLTVL.

With regard to this clone: The junction departs from germline at one end; a sequencing error may be responsible. The rearrangement links TRBV7-2 to TRBJ2-7, with D possibly being TRBD1 (5 bases). This CDR3 region has 16 residues. The germline V gene encodes CDR1 SGHTA and CDR2 FQGNSA. The CDR3 here is CAGSLADDRIAHEQYF. Here the CDR3 DNA reads TGTGCCGGCAGCTTAGCCGACGACAGAATCGCCCACGAGCAGTACTTC.

This rearrangement joins TRBV29-1 to TRBJ2-5; either TRBD1 or TRBD2 may supply D (5 bases each). This CDR3 spans 13 amino acids. Germline assignment: CDR1 SQVTM and CDR2 ANQGSEA. V was cut by 2 bases and J by 5 bases, with 12 bases left in between. The CDR3 loop is CSVEIGERETQYF. In DNA form, the CDR3 reads TGCAGCGTTGAAATAGGGGAGAGGGAGACCCAGTACTTC.

This chain uses TRBV29-1 with TRBJ2-7; D is possibly TRBD1 (6 bases). The germline V gene encodes CDR1 SQVTM and CDR2 ANQGSEA. This CDR3 has 12 amino acids. V dropped 7 bases and J dropped 2 bases, with 12 bases sitting between them. CDR3 coding DNA: TGCAGCGCCGAAGGGGGAACCTACGAGCAGTACTTC. It specifies CSAEGGTYEQYF.

This clone was recorded once. The CDR3 loop is CASSVTEGNTEAFF. DNA for the CDR3: TGTGCCAGCAGCGTAACGGAGGGGAACACTGAAGCTTTCTTT. The J gene is TRBJ1-1, the V gene TRBV9, with D hard to call. Deletions cut 1 base from V and 1 base from J, with 8 bases between. This CDR3 region has 14 residues. Germline V lookup: CDR1 SGDLS, CDR2 YYNGEE.

V usage is TRBV6-1 and J usage is TRBJ1-6; D is unresolved. The CDR3 is 14 residues long. Germline CDR1 MNHNS, CDR2 SASEGT. Between the trimmed V and J ends, which lost 7 bases and 9 bases, there was a span of 16 bases. The CDR3 reads CASILAVGGSPLHF. The CDR3 bases are TGTGCCAGCATTCTGGCGGTAGGAGGTTCACCCCTCCACTTT.

The V call is TRBV28, the J call TRBJ1-1; D unclear. CDR3 size: 12 residues. Germline CDR1 is MDHEN and CDR2 is SYDVKM. V shed 10 bases and J shed 3 bases, with 12 bases lying between them. The CDR3 is CAIRPSYTEAFF. The CDR3 nucleotides are TGTGCCATCCGGCCCAGTTACACTGAAGCTTTCTTT.

In its sample, this clone was seen once. CDR3 residues: CASSLTAGVAADTQYF. The CDR3 nucleotides are TGTGCCAGCAGCTTAACGGCGGGAGTGGCGGCAGATACGCAGTATTTT. This chain connects TRBV14 to TRBJ2-3; 7 bases map to TRBD2. Looked up from germline, CDR1 is SGHDN and CDR2 is FVKESK. Germline trimming cut 5 bases from V and 4 bases from J; bases unmatched to any gene: 12. This CDR3 is 16 amino acids long.

This clone occurred once. The chain recombines TRBV29-1 with TRBJ2-1; TRBD2 matches 9 bases. Trimming at V came to 3 bases and at J to 0 bases, leaving 9 bases not matched to a gene. Germline CDR1 is SQVTM and CDR2 is ANQGSEA. CDR3 size: 17 residues. The DNA for the CDR3 is TGCAGCGTTGAGGGGGCTAGCGGGACCAGCTCCTACAATGAGCAGTTCTTC. It specifies CSVEGASGTSSYNEQFF.

The chain uses TRBV29-1 and TRBJ2-1; 7 bases match TRBD2. The length of the CDR3 is 14 residues. Trimming took 2 bases from V and 3 from J; bases not matched to a gene: 4. Germline V lookup: CDR1 SQVTM, CDR2 ANQGSEA. CDR3: CSVELGGSYNEQFF. The CDR3, as DNA: TGCAGCGTTGAACTGGGCGGGAGCTACAATGAGCAGTTCTTC.

This chain joins TRBV6-1 and TRBJ1-1; D not resolved. Germline CDR1 reads MNHNS; CDR2 reads SASEGT. Between the trimmed V and J ends, which lost 8 bases and 3 bases, there was a span of 16 bases. The CDR3 spans 14 residues. CDR3 nucleotide sequence: TGTGCCAGCCTCCCGGGGAATTGGGACACTGAAGCTTTCTTT. The encoded protein is CASLPGNWDTEAFF.

This sequence joins TRBV7-8 and TRBJ2-7; D unresolved. V lost 6 bases and J 2 bases, leaving 5 bases between the germline ends. The CDR3 has 11 amino acids. Germline values: CDR1 SGHVS, CDR2 FQNEAQ. The CDR3 loop reads CASSGPYEQYF. In nucleotides, the CDR3 is TGTGCCAGCAGTGGACCCTACGAGCAGTACTTC.

The chain recombines TRBV18 with TRBJ2-2; 8 nucleotides match TRBD1. CDR3 size: 16 residues. V gave up 1 base and J gave up 2 bases; unmatched junction bases: 3. Germline lookup yields CDR1 KGHSH and CDR2 LQKENI. The CDR3 coding sequence is TGTGCCAGCTCACCACGACAGGGGTCTAACACCGGGGAGCTGTTTTTT. Translating it yields CASSPRQGSNTGELFF. Full variable domain (missing parts from reference TRBV18 and TRBJ2-2): NAGVMQNPRHLVRRRGQEARLRCSPMKGHSHVYWYRQLPEEGLKFMVYLQKENIIDESGMPKERFSAEFPKEGPSILRIQQVVRGDSAAYFCASSPRQGSNTGELFFGEGSRLTVL.

The rearrangement links TRBV7-3 to TRBJ2-7; no definite D call. From germline, CDR1 is SGHTA and CDR2 FQGTGA. This CDR3 has 13 amino acids. The ends were cut back, 2 bases at V and 5 bases at J, with 10 bases in the middle. The CDR3 coding sequence is TGTGCCAGCAGCTTAGGGCGGACCGACGAGCAGTACTTC. Residues: CASSLGRTDEQYF.